Sequencing of this TCR beta chain was carried out in a study of cytomegalovirus exposure and HLA in healthy donors. The germline gives CDR1 MNHEY, CDR2 SMNVEV (reference sequence). The CDR3 has 15 amino acids. V lost 8 bases and J lost 7; bases outside the gene matches: 13. PCR involved 60 Vbeta and 13 Jbeta primers. Repertoires were generated with immunoSEQ multiplex PCR, while TCRdb's copy carries only in-frame clones and drops some. Among over 20,000 clones listed, about four fifths were seen once. This receptor was obtained from a male donor in good health and CMV-seronegative. Sequencing was done on a sample of PBMCs. This chain connects TRBV27 to TRBJ2-1, with 8 bases matching TRBD2. The CDR3: CASFSSSRLANEQFF. DNA of the CDR3: TGTGCCAGCTTCTCGTCAAGCAGACTAGCGAATGAGCAGTTCTTC.